The clone carrying this T cell receptor (beta chain) has ten or more counts. Orbital computed tomography and thyroid ultrasound, together with serum TRAb and thyroxine and clinical symptoms, were used for diagnoses. The sample belongs to a study of T cells in Graves' hyperthyroidism and ophthalmopathy. About the study: Initial diagnosis, before any treatment, was when peripheral blood was collected.

Per germline, CDR1 SGHRS and CDR2 YFSETQ. The CDR3 loop spans 17 amino acids. Trimming pared 6 bases from V and 2 bases from J, leaving 21 bases between. RNA transcripts yielded amplified TCR beta CDR3 regions. The HTBI set primed first-round TCR CDR3 RT-PCR. In TCRdb, the multiplex PCR reads were re-called with MiXCR into one record per CDR3 protein. The repertoire holds 600,000 to 850,000 distinct CDR3 sequences, with about 17% as singletons. The sequenced material came from blood. V is TRBV5-1 and J is TRBJ2-1; D might be TRBD2 (7 bases). The sequence came from a woman aged 45-65 years with Graves' hyperthyroidism that later progressed to Graves' ophthalmopathy. The DNA for the CDR3 is TGCGCCAGCATCCCTGGGGGGGGGCTTCAGGCCTACAATGAGCAGTTCTTC. Amino acid sequence: CASIPGGGLQAYNEQFF. The full variable domain, rest sourced from reference TRBV5-1 and TRBJ2-1, is KAGVTQTPRYLIKTRGQQVTLSCSPISGHRSVSWYQQTPGQGLQFLFEYFSETQRNKGNFPGRFSGRQFSNSRSEMNVSTLELGDSALYLCASIPGGGLQAYNEQFFGPGTRLTVL.